This section outlines one TCR beta chain sequence together with its context. The antigen remains unidentified. Carrying unique molecular identifiers, the cDNA also gained a universal primer site through template switching. TCRdb redid the calling of the 5' RACE reads with MiXCR, one entry per CDR3 protein. The table lists 1.5 million to 2 million distinct CDR3 sequences, around 33% of them singletons. This sample stems from a study of identical twins. Whole-study findings and limits: Zero-insertion analyses were open to partial confounding by invariant MAIT and iNKT cells. Modelling underestimated the level of out-of-frame TCR alpha sharing observed in monozygotic twins.

Each donor was a healthy Caucasian. Trimming removed 5 bases at V and 8 bases at J, with 22 bases between. The germline CDR1 and CDR2 sequences are DFQATT and SNEGSKA (reference sequence). The CDR3 covers 15 residues. The sequence was obtained from a newborn girl in good health. This chain connects TRBV20-1 to TRBJ2-1; tentative D call: TRBD2 (6 bases). The material sequenced was cord blood. CDR3 bases: TGCAGTGCTTATAAAGGGACTGGCCGTGTACATGAGCAGTTCTTC. The encoded protein is CSAYKGTGRVHEQFF.